What follows is one T cell receptor (beta chain) and its context. The antigen remains unidentified. Collection of 8.5 to 10 milliliters of peripheral blood was performed for each donor. PBMCs numbering at least 7 million were isolated per sample. This specimen comes from a study of blood T cells in healthy people across ages. Whole-study results and caveats: It was not possible, with unsorted PBMCs, to conclusively compare naive and antigen-experienced cells.

V was trimmed by 3 bases and J by 1 base, leaving 8 bases between them. Looked up from germline, CDR1 is KGHSH and CDR2 is LQKENI. The CDR3 extends over 14 amino acids. Combining a sample-barcoded 5' primer with a J-beta primer mix, a second PCR ran for roughly 7 to 12 cycles. Sequencing recovered at least 2.5 million CDR3-containing paired-end reads from each sample. TCRdb re-called the 5' RACE reads through MiXCR, storing one row per CDR3 protein. The table has 1.5 million to 2 million distinct CDR3 sequences, 28% seen once. The sequencing sample was made of blood. The V and J genes are TRBV18 and TRBJ2-3, with D unresolved. The sequence derives from a woman in her thirties in good health. This CDR3 is CASSPTDRTDTQYF. CDR3 sequence (DNA): TGTGCCAGCTCACCTACGGACCGCACAGATACGCAGTATTTT.